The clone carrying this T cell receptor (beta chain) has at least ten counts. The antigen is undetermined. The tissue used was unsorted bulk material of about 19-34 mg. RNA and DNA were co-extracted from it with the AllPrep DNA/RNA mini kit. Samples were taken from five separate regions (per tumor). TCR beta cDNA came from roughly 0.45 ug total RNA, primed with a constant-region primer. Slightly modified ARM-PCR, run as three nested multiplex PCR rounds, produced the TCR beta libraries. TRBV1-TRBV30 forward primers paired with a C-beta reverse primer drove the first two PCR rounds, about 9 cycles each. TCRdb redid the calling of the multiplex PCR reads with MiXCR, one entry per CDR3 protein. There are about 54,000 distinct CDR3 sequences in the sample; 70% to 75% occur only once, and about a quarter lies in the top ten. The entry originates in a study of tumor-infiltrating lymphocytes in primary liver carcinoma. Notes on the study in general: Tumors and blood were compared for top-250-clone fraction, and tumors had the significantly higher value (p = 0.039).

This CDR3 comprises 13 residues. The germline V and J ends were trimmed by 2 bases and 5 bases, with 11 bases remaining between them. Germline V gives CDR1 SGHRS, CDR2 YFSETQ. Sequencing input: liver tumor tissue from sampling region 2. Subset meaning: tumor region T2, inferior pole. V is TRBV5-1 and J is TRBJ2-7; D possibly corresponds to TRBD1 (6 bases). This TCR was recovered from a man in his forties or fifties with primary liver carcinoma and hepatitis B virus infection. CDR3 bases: TGCGCCAGCAGCTTCGGGACATCCAACGAGCAGTACTTC. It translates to CASSFGTSNEQYF.